This TCR beta chain was retrieved from a study of blood T cell repertoires in COVID-19. In the study overall: T cells, B-cell-depleted T cells, or PBMCs provided the cDNA or gDNA that served as material.

Trimming shortened V by 4 bases and J by 4 bases, and 14 bases separated the two germline ends. The CDR3 loop spans 15 amino acids. CDR1 is SGHRS, CDR2 YFSETQ, per germline. In the original analysis: Nucleated cell number was recorded as an estimate derived from reference gene primer amplification. The data were produced by immunoSEQ multiplex PCR, yet TCRdb's version contains in-frame clones alone and is incomplete. The V and J calls and clone size come from that table; D and trimming were worked out from the DNA. This sample has 90,000 or so clones, with 86% found just once. This clone occurred once.

The chain links TRBV5-1 to TRBJ1-4, with D hard to call. The sequencing input was peripheral blood. This sequence was found in a man of 80 years or more with active or convalescent COVID-19. CDR3 bases: TGCGCCAGCAGCCTGGAGTCCGCCGGTAATGAAAAACTGTTTTTT. Protein sequence: CASSLESAGNEKLFF. Complete variable domain (other parts from reference TRBV5-1 and TRBJ1-4): KAGVTQTPRYLIKTRGQQVTLSCSPISGHRSVSWYQQTPGQGLQFLFEYFSETQRNKGNFPGRFSGRQFSNSRSEMNVSTLELGDSALYLCASSLESAGNEKLFFGSGTQLSVL.